A selection of T cell receptor beta chains follows, all from one sample in a study of CD8 T cells in Susac syndrome. Using its own MiXCR run on the immunoSEQ multiplex PCR reads, TCRdb lists one record per CDR3 protein. The sample includes about 300,000 distinct CDR3 sequences, almost 85% of them seen just once. The sequenced sample consisted of CD8+ T cells from PBMCs. The source of these receptors is a human donor with multiple sclerosis. CDR3s include the opening cysteine and the closing phenylalanine or tryptophan. Fields, in order: clone size, D gene, J gene, V gene, CDR3 protein, CDR3 DNA. D genes are given only for firm matches. Size is omitted from some rows. Given values are once, few, many or a class for expanded clones.

size: once; D: TRBD1; J: TRBJ2-1; V: TRBV27; CDR3: CASSTTGKEQFF; DNA: TGTGCCAGCAGCACGACAGGGAAGGAGCAGTTCTTC
size: .; D: TRBD1; J: TRBJ2-1; V: TRBV19; CDR3: CASSLGGQGLHNEQFF; DNA: TGTGCCAGTAGTCTAGGGGGACAGGGCCTACACAATGAGCAGTTCTTC
size: .; D: .; J: TRBJ2-1; V: TRBV27; CDR3: CASSFGVSNYNEQFF; DNA: TGTGCCAGCAGTTTTGGCGTATCAAACTACAATGAGCAGTTCTTC
size: few; D: TRBD1; J: TRBJ2-7; V: TRBV11-2; CDR3: CASSLSTGGQETYEQYF; DNA: TGTGCCAGCAGCTTATCAACAGGGGGACAGGAGACCTACGAGCAGTACTTC
size: .; D: .; J: TRBJ2-3; V: TRBV27; CDR3: CASSPQLTDTQYF; DNA: TGTGCCAGCAGTCCACAACTCACAGATACGCAGTATTTT
size: .; D: .; J: TRBJ2-3; V: TRBV15; CDR3: CATQGRAGRVDTQYF; DNA: TGTGCCACCCAAGGACGAGCTGGACGGGTAGATACGCAGTATTTT
size: .; D: .; J: TRBJ1-1; V: TRBV21-1; CDR3: CASNKGVGGGGQTEAFF; DNA: TGTGCCAGCAACAAAGGGGTAGGGGGCGGGGGACAAACTGAAGCTTTCTTT
size: .; D: TRBD1; J: TRBJ2-1; V: TRBV5-1; CDR3: CASSSTPGQGSYNEQFF; DNA: TGCGCCAGCAGCTCGACTCCGGGACAGGGCTCCTACAATGAGCAGTTCTTC
size: .; D: TRBD2; J: TRBJ2-1; V: TRBV4-3; CDR3: CASSPLLGTSGNEQFF; DNA: TGCGCCAGCAGCCCCCTCTTGGGGACTAGCGGTAATGAGCAGTTCTTC
size: .; D: .; J: TRBJ1-5; V: TRBV7-2; CDR3: CASSLSPGAPYQPQHF; DNA: TGTGCCAGCAGCTTATCGCCAGGGGCTCCCTATCAGCCCCAGCATTTT
size: .; D: TRBD2; J: TRBJ2-1; V: TRBV11-2; CDR3: CASSSGLAGGKEQFF; DNA: TGTGCCAGCAGCTCCGGACTAGCGGGAGGAAAGGAGCAGTTCTTC
size: .; D: TRBD1; J: TRBJ1-2; V: TRBV6-2/TRBV6-3; CDR3: CASSYLLGQGGGYTF; DNA: TGTGCCAGCAGTTACCTCCTTGGACAGGGTGGTGGCTACACCTTC
size: once; D: .; J: TRBJ1-5; V: TRBV21-1; CDR3: CASTPRGRGNQPQHF; DNA: TGTGCCAGCACCCCGAGGGGCAGGGGAAACCAGCCCCAGCATTTT
size: .; D: TRBD1; J: TRBJ2-7; V: TRBV7-9; CDR3: CASSLPGQGYNEQYF; DNA: TGTGCCAGCAGCTTACCGGGACAGGGGTATAACGAGCAGTACTTC
size: .; D: .; J: TRBJ2-1; V: TRBV28; CDR3: CASSLLSALYNEQFF; DNA: TGTGCCAGCAGCCTATTATCGGCTCTTTACAATGAGCAGTTCTTC
size: .; D: TRBD1; J: TRBJ1-1; V: TRBV7-6; CDR3: CASSLGQGGGTEAFF; DNA: TGTGCCAGCAGCTTAGGGCAGGGGGGCGGCACTGAAGCTTTCTTT
size: .; D: .; J: TRBJ1-5; V: TRBV2; CDR3: CASSTEAQGNQPQHF; DNA: TGTGCCAGCTCAACCGAGGCTCAGGGGAATCAGCCCCAGCATTTT
size: .; D: .; J: TRBJ2-1; V: TRBV7-7; CDR3: CASSLVIVLLGLSYNEQFF; DNA: TGTGCCAGCAGCTTAGTAATTGTACTGCTAGGCCTGTCCTACAATGAGCAGTTCTTC
size: .; D: .; J: TRBJ2-7; V: TRBV27; CDR3: CASSFSLDRAYEQYF; DNA: TGTGCCAGCAGTTTCTCCCTAGACAGAGCCTACGAGCAGTACTTC
size: .; D: .; J: TRBJ1-1; V: TRBV11-2; CDR3: CASSITANTEAFF; DNA: TGTGCCAGCAGTATTACAGCGAACACTGAAGCTTTCTTT
size: .; D: .; J: TRBJ1-5; V: TRBV30; CDR3: CAWGTPWVNQPQHF; DNA: TGTGCCTGGGGCACACCTTGGGTGAATCAGCCCCAGCATTTT
size: .; D: .; J: TRBJ2-3; V: TRBV7-9; CDR3: CASRGWERITDTQYF; DNA: TGTGCCAGCAGAGGCTGGGAGCGGATCACAGATACGCAGTATTTT
size: once; D: .; J: TRBJ2-7; V: TRBV24-1; CDR3: CATSDGQYEQYF; DNA: TGTGCCACCAGTGACGGACAGTACGAGCAGTACTTC
size: .; D: TRBD2; J: TRBJ2-7; V: TRBV4-3; CDR3: CASSSSGRSYEQYF; DNA: TGCGCCAGCAGCTCTAGCGGGAGATCCTACGAGCAGTACTTC
size: .; D: TRBD2; J: TRBJ2-7; V: TRBV25-1; CDR3: CASSGGRPSYEQYF; DNA: TGTGCCAGCAGTGGCGGGAGACCCTCCTACGAGCAGTACTTC
size: few; D: .; J: TRBJ2-7; V: TRBV6-1; CDR3: CASNYRAPSSYEQYF; DNA: TGTGCCAGCAACTACAGGGCCCCCAGCTCCTACGAGCAGTACTTC
size: few; D: TRBD2; J: TRBJ2-7; V: TRBV27; CDR3: CASSRGTSGSSYEQYF; DNA: TGTGCCAGCAGTCGCGGGACTAGCGGGAGCTCCTACGAGCAGTACTTC
size: .; D: .; J: TRBJ2-2; V: TRBV6-4; CDR3: CASSDSGIDTGELFF; DNA: TGTGCCAGCAGTGACTCGGGCATAGACACCGGGGAGCTGTTTTTT
size: .; D: .; J: TRBJ1-2; V: TRBV12-3/TRBV12-4; CDR3: CASSPWDHRDYGYTF; DNA: TGTGCCAGCAGTCCCTGGGACCATAGGGACTATGGCTACACCTTC
size: .; D: .; J: TRBJ2-1; V: TRBV4-1; CDR3: CASRPSTSGEQFF; DNA: TGCGCCAGCAGACCTTCTACTTCGGGTGAGCAGTTCTTC
size: few; D: TRBD1; J: TRBJ2-7; V: TRBV6-1; CDR3: CASSEPRGLPYEQYF; DNA: TGTGCCAGCAGTGAACCCAGGGGGCTGCCCTACGAGCAGTACTTC
size: .; D: TRBD2; J: TRBJ2-1; V: TRBV5-1; CDR3: CASSSESMAGESNEQFF; DNA: TGCGCCAGCAGCTCCGAGAGTATGGCGGGAGAGAGCAATGAGCAGTTCTTC
size: .; D: .; J: TRBJ2-2; V: TRBV9; CDR3: CASSGRQGLNTGELFF; DNA: TGTGCCAGCAGCGGTCGACAGGGACTGAACACCGGGGAGCTGTTTTTT
size: .; D: .; J: TRBJ1-2; V: TRBV9; CDR3: CASSVDPKGVSYGYTF; DNA: TGTGCCAGCAGCGTAGATCCGAAGGGAGTAAGCTATGGCTACACCTTC
size: once; D: TRBD1; J: TRBJ2-3; V: TRBV7-3; CDR3: CASSTGQGWDTDTQYF; DNA: TGTGCCAGCAGCACCGGACAGGGGTGGGACACAGATACGCAGTATTTT
size: .; D: .; J: TRBJ1-3; V: TRBV4-1; CDR3: CASSLRTASGNTIYF; DNA: TGCGCCAGCAGCCTTCGGACGGCCTCTGGAAACACCATATATTTT
size: .; D: .; J: TRBJ2-5; V: TRBV12-3/TRBV12-4; CDR3: CASSLALPGLKKETQYF; DNA: TGTGCCAGCAGTTTAGCGCTGCCGGGACTCAAGAAAGAGACCCAGTACTTC
size: few; D: TRBD2; J: TRBJ2-1; V: TRBV6-2/TRBV6-3; CDR3: CASSYGGGGYNEQFF; DNA: TGTGCCAGCAGTTACGGCGGGGGGGGTTACAATGAGCAGTTCTTC
size: .; D: TRBD1; J: TRBJ2-2; V: TRBV20-1; CDR3: CSARDSGGERAGELFF; DNA: TGCAGTGCTAGAGATTCAGGGGGCGAAAGGGCCGGGGAGCTGTTTTTT
size: .; D: .; J: TRBJ2-1; V: TRBV5-1; CDR3: CASSLDETLYPIYNEQFF; DNA: TGCGCCAGCAGCTTGGACGAGACTCTCTATCCCATCTACAATGAGCAGTTCTTC
size: .; D: .; J: TRBJ2-7; V: TRBV7-8; CDR3: CASSDSQSYEQYF; DNA: TGTGCCAGCAGCGACAGCCAATCCTACGAGCAGTACTTC
size: .; D: TRBD1; J: TRBJ2-7; V: TRBV20-1; CDR3: CSAEGTETYEQYF; DNA: TGCAGTGCTGAGGGGACAGAAACCTACGAGCAGTACTTC
size: .; D: TRBD2; J: TRBJ2-3; V: TRBV28; CDR3: CASSLGTSGIADTQYF; DNA: TGTGCCAGCAGTTTAGGGACTAGCGGGATTGCAGATACGCAGTATTTT
size: .; D: .; J: TRBJ2-5; V: TRBV4-3; CDR3: CASSQDGQPFGETQYF; DNA: TGCGCCAGCAGCCAAGATGGACAGCCTTTTGGGGAGACCCAGTACTTC
size: .; D: .; J: TRBJ2-5; V: TRBV11-2; CDR3: CASSLYRRREETQYF; DNA: TGTGCCAGCAGCTTATACCGGCGCAGGGAAGAGACCCAGTACTTC
size: .; D: TRBD1; J: TRBJ2-7; V: TRBV5-1; CDR3: CASSLRTGNPYEQYF; DNA: TGCGCCAGCAGCCTACGGACAGGGAATCCGTACGAGCAGTACTTC
size: once; D: .; J: TRBJ1-1; V: TRBV6-2/TRBV6-3; CDR3: CASSYLLDTEAFF; DNA: TGTGCCAGCAGTTACCTGCTTGACACTGAAGCTTTCTTT
size: .; D: TRBD2; J: TRBJ2-6; V: TRBV7-8; CDR3: CASSLGIAGALRANVLTF; DNA: TGTGCCAGCAGCCTTGGGATAGCGGGAGCTCTTAGGGCCAACGTCCTGACTTTC
size: .; D: .; J: TRBJ2-1; V: TRBV11-3; CDR3: CVSRDKLNEQFF; DNA: TGTGTCAGCAGGGATAAGCTCAATGAGCAGTTCTTC
size: .; D: TRBD2; J: TRBJ2-7; V: TRBV25-1; CDR3: CASSGLSSIAGGIFYEQYF; DNA: TGTGCCAGCAGTGGGCTCTCCTCGATAGCGGGAGGGATTTTCTACGAGCAGTACTTC
size: .; D: TRBD1; J: TRBJ2-2; V: TRBV18; CDR3: CASSPSTGASTGELFF; DNA: TGTGCCAGCTCACCGTCGACAGGGGCGAGCACCGGGGAGCTGTTTTTT
size: .; D: TRBD2; J: TRBJ2-1; V: TRBV20-1; CDR3: CSARDLAGSYNEQFF; DNA: TGCAGTGCTAGAGATCTAGCGGGCTCCTACAATGAGCAGTTCTTC
size: once; D: .; J: TRBJ2-5; V: TRBV4-2; CDR3: CASSQGEAGRVYF; DNA: TGTGCCAGCAGCCAGGGGGAGGCGGGGAGAGTCTACTTC